This is a list of T cell receptor beta chains from one sample in a study of chemoradiotherapy in HPV16-positive cancers. Generated by immunoSEQ multiplex PCR, the TCRdb table keeps only in-frame clones and is missing some. The sample yields approximately 9,000 clones, roughly 71% seen once. Material: tumor tissue, obtained from a patient who underwent chemoradiotherapy. All receptors come from a human donor with HPV-associated anogenital cancer. Both conserved end residues are part of each CDR3. Fields, in order: D gene, J gene, V gene, CDR3 DNA, CDR3 protein. A D gene is named only where the DNA matches it firmly.

>.|TRBJ1-1|TRBV28
TGTGCCAGCCGCCAAGCAGGGACGATTGAAGCTTTCTTT
CASRQAGTIEAFF
>.|TRBJ1-1|TRBV7-9
TGTGCCAACAGCTTTTTTGGGGGGGGACCGAACACTGAAGCTTTCTTT
CANSFFGGGPNTEAFF
>.|TRBJ2-2|TRBV7-2
TGTGCCAGCAGCCGAAGTGGAGATACATACACCGGGGAGCTGTTTTTT
CASSRSGDTYTGELFF
>TRBD1|TRBJ1-1|TRBV10-3
TGTGCCATCAGTGGGAGACAGGGCACTGAAGCTTTCTTT
CAISGRQGTEAFF
>TRBD1|TRBJ1-1|TRBV11-2
TGTGCCAGCAGCCTGACAGGGTTGTGGAGCACTGAAGCTTTCTTT
CASSLTGLWSTEAFF
>TRBD1|TRBJ2-2|TRBV7-6
TGTGCCAGCAGCGAACAGGGGGCCGGCGGGGAGCTGTTTTTT
CASSEQGAGGELFF
>TRBD1|TRBJ1-5|TRBV11-2
TGTGCCAGCAGCCCAGGCCCCGGGACAGGGCGTCGGGACCAGCCCCAGCATTTT
CASSPGPGTGRRDQPQHF
>.|TRBJ2-7|TRBV27
TGTGCCAGCCGAAAAACAGGGTCCTACGAGCAGTACTTC
CASRKTGSYEQYF
>TRBD1|TRBJ2-6|TRBV5-5
TGTGCCAGCAGCGCAGCAGGGGGAGCCGGGGCCAACGTCCTGACTTTC
CASSAAGGAGANVLTF
>TRBD2|TRBJ2-1|TRBV5-6
TGTGCCAGCAGCCCATCTAGCGGGGGGTACAATGAGCAGTTCTTC
CASSPSSGGYNEQFF